The sequence of this T cell receptor beta chain was determined in a study of CD4 T cells in relation to SARS-CoV-2 and coronaviruses. Study context: PBMCs were cultured with antigen for roughly 10 days before TCR beta sequencing. Of the patients, under 10 were male, a few female, two Hispanic.

Per germline, CDR1 SGHTA and CDR2 FQGNSA. V was cut by 5 bases and J by 3 bases, with 14 bases left in between. The CDR3 has 14 amino acids. This clone was counted once. The antigen remains unidentified. Sequencing was performed with immunoSEQ multiplex PCR; in TCRdb, only in-frame clones are kept and a portion is missing. Among roughly 30,000 clones listed, about four fifths were seen once. This chain links TRBV7-2 with TRBJ2-7, with D uncertain. The clonotype originates from an adult with COVID-19. Sequencing was performed on memory CD4+ T cells from PBMCs, cultured in vitro. CDR3: CASSPQKGNYEQYF. In nucleotides, the CDR3 is TGTGCCAGCAGCCCTCAGAAAGGTAACTACGAGCAGTACTTC.